Presented here are 15 T cell receptor beta chains from one specimen sequenced in a study of blood T cells in healthy people across ages. A sample-barcoded 5' primer and a J-beta primer mix were used in a second PCR of roughly 6 to 11 cycles. Each CDR3 protein gets one entry after TCRdb re-called the 5' RACE reads with MiXCR. The repertoire holds around 780,000 distinct CDR3 sequences, with around a quarter as singletons. This sample was also put to use in a study of T cells of mothers and their children.

Source material: blood. These receptors originate from a boy aged 5-17 years in good health.

This clonotype was counted between two and nine times. This chain uses TRBV12-3 or TRBV12-4 with TRBJ2-1; the D is unclear. This CDR3 has 10 amino acids. The V gene lost 3 bases and the J gene lost 10 bases, with 4 bases spanning the gap. The CDR3 reads CASSFEEQFF. CDR3 nucleotides: TGTGCCAGCAGTTTTGAGGAGCAGTTCTTC.

The sample holds a few counts of this clonotype. The rearrangement joins TRBV24-1 to TRBJ2-2; 10 positions agree with TRBD1. Germline-derived CDR1 and CDR2 are KGHDR and SFDVKD. The CDR3 length is 15 residues. V lost 2 bases, J lost 6 bases, and 2 bases stayed unmatched. CDR3 in amino acids: CATSDWDRGAGELFF. CDR3 in DNA: TGTGCCACCAGTGATTGGGACAGGGGTGCCGGGGAGCTGTTTTTT.

This chain joins TRBV12-3 or TRBV12-4 and TRBJ2-7; D is unresolved. V lost 4 bases and J lost 5, with 9 bases in between. There are 12 residues in the CDR3. This CDR3 reads CASSSTLHEQYF. The CDR3 nucleotides are TGTGCCAGCAGTTCGACTTTGCACGAGCAGTACTTC.

This clonotype was observed a few times. V usage is TRBV20-1 and J usage is TRBJ2-5, with D unresolved. This CDR3 contains 13 residues. Germline CDR1 reads DFQATT; CDR2 reads SNEGSKA (reference sequence). V shed 3 bases and J shed 2 bases, with 10 bases lying between them. The CDR3 coding sequence is TGCAGTGCTAGGCCGGGTAGGCAAGAGACCCAGTACTTC. Its translation: CSARPGRQETQYF.

This clonotype has a handful of counts. Here the CDR3 DNA reads TGCAGTGCTAGAGTTTTCGGGGGGCAATCGGGCAATCAGCCCCAGCATTTT. Amino acids: CSARVFGGQSGNQPQHF. The chain employs TRBV20-1 and TRBJ1-5; D perhaps matches TRBD1 (6 bases). The CDR3 loop spans 17 amino acids. Trimming left V 1 base short and J 2 bases short, with 18 bases between. Germline CDR1 and CDR2: DFQATT and SNEGSKA (reference sequence).

The chain employs TRBV7-9 and TRBJ2-2; TRBD2 is a possible D gene (6 bases). Germline values: CDR1 SEHNR, CDR2 FQNEAQ (reference sequence). This CDR3 is built from 17 residues. V lost 2 bases and J lost 3, with 16 bases in between. CDR3 in DNA: TGTGCCAGCAGCTTACCCGGGCGGGGCCGAGACACCGGGGAGCTGTTTTTT. Its translation: CASSLPGRGRDTGELFF. The whole variable domain, filled in from reference TRBV7-9 and TRBJ2-2, reads DTGVSQNPRHKITKRGQNVTFRCDPISEHNRLYWYRQTLGQGPEFLTYFQNEAQLEKSRLLSDRFSAERPKGSFSTLEIQRTEQGDSAMYLCASSLPGRGRDTGELFFGEGSRLTVL.

The gene calls are TRBV15 and TRBJ2-7; D is perhaps TRBD2 (6 bases). CDR1 and CDR2 (germline): LNHNV, YYDKDF (reference sequence). This CDR3 spans 13 amino acids. V lost 7 bases, J lost 4 bases, and 14 bases lay in between. The CDR3 protein is CATKEGSAYEQYF. CDR3 sequence (DNA): TGTGCCACCAAGGAGGGGAGTGCGTACGAGCAGTACTTC.

A remark on this clonotype: At one end, the junction sequence differs from germline, possibly due to a read error. The chain employs TRBV27 and TRBJ2-7; 12 nucleotides agree with TRBD2. This CDR3 is 14 amino acids long. The germline CDR1 and CDR2 sequences are MNHEY and SMNVEV (reference sequence). Here the CDR3 DNA reads TGTGCCAGCAACTCCCTAGCGGGGGGGCTCGAGCGGTACTTC. Its protein product is CASNSLAGGLERYF.

The V and J genes are TRBV5-5 and TRBJ2-3; possible D gene TRBD1, 5 bases. The germline gives CDR1 SGHKS, CDR2 YYEKEE (reference sequence). The V end was cut by 2 bases, the J end by 1 base, with 8 bases between. The CDR3 is 14 amino acids. CDR3 nucleotides: TGTGCCAGCAGCTTAGGGGCCGGCACAGATACGCAGTATTTT. Amino acids: CASSLGAGTDTQYF. Supplemented by reference TRBV5-5 and TRBJ2-3, the full variable domain reads DAGVTQSPTHLIKTRGQQVTLRCSPISGHKSVSWYQQVLGQGPQFIFQYYEKEERGRGNFPDRFSARQFPNYSSELNVNALLLGDSALYLCASSLGAGTDTQYFGPGTRLTVL.

This clonotype turned up a few times. V and J are TRBV14 and TRBJ2-4; TRBD2 might be the D (5 bases). Germline V lookup: CDR1 SGHDN, CDR2 FVKESK. The ends were cut back, 0 bases at V and 7 bases at J, with 10 bases in the middle. The CDR3 contains 14 residues. The CDR3, as DNA: TGTGCCAGCAGCCAAGACGGGAATTCGAACATTCAGTACTTC. Translation: CASSQDGNSNIQYF.

This clonotype was observed a single time. The chain uses TRBV18 and TRBJ2-1; 9 bases are shared with TRBD1. Trimming at V came to 5 bases and at J to 8 bases, leaving 4 bases not matched to a gene. The CDR3 consists of 13 residues. Germline CDR1 is KGHSH and CDR2 is LQKENI. The CDR3 nucleotides read TGTGCCAGCTCAGCAACAGGGGGCGATGAGCAGTTCTTC. Its translation is CASSATGGDEQFF.

Comment on this clonotype: At one end, the junction sequence differs from germline, possibly due to a read error. This chain links TRBV12-3 or TRBV12-4 with TRBJ1-5; possibly TRBD1 for D (6 bases). The CDR3 extends over 15 amino acids. DNA for the CDR3: TGTGCCTGCAGTTTCAGGGGTTTCGGGGGTCAGCCCCAGCATTTT. Its translation: CACSFRGFGGQPQHF.

This clonotype has only a few counts. J is TRBJ1-6 and V is TRBV2; maybe TRBD1 (6 bases). Germline loops: CDR1 SNHLY, CDR2 FYNNEI. CDR3 length: 13 residues. The V and J ends lost 10 bases and 9 bases respectively, with 16 bases between them. The CDR3, as DNA: TGTGCCACCAAGGCAGGGGAAGGTTCACCCCTCCACTTT. It encodes CATKAGEGSPLHF.

This chain joins TRBV12-3 or TRBV12-4 and TRBJ2-7; the D is unclear. This CDR3 has 14 amino acids. The V end lost 3 bases, the J end lost 0 bases, and 9 bases lay between the germline ends. The CDR3 sequence: CASSLAAFSYEQYF. CDR3 DNA sequence: TGTGCCAGCAGTTTGGCAGCATTCTCCTACGAGCAGTACTTC.

This clonotype was detected a few times. The gene calls are TRBV29-1 and TRBJ2-2; D perhaps matches TRBD2 (6 bases). The CDR3 has 15 amino acids. CDR1 and CDR2 from the germline V gene are SQVTM and ANQGSEA. V was trimmed by 6 bases and J by 2 bases, leaving 16 bases between them. The CDR3 is CSVPVAASNTGELFF. As DNA, the CDR3 is TGCAGCGTCCCAGTAGCGGCAAGTAACACCGGGGAGCTGTTTTTT.